This T cell receptor beta chain is drawn from a study of beta chain features in type 1 diabetes. General observations from the study: The naive, central memory and Treg TCRB repertoires showed an apparent similarity that was greater among patients than among healthy donors. TCRB CDR3s from Type 1 diabetes patients were moderately but significantly shorter in all four CD4+ subsets.

The ends were cut back, 6 bases at V and 5 bases at J, with 12 bases in the middle. CDR1 is ENHRY, CDR2 SYGVKD, per germline. The CDR3 length is 13 residues. About this clone: Antigen specificity is unknown.

Sequenced material consisted of expressed TCRB transcripts (all of the isolated RNA was reverse transcribed). Sequencing used immunoSEQ multiplex PCR; TCRdb keeps in-frame clones, though not all of them. The profile shows 100,000 to 150,000 clones, 17% of them singletons. Sorted cells reached over 95% purity in every population. The sequencing input was central memory CD4+ T cells from blood. This TCR was recovered from a man between 18 and 29 years old with type 1 diabetes. This sequence joins TRBV10-3 and TRBJ2-3; D perhaps matches TRBD2 (5 bases). CDR3: CAISLGGVDTQYF. The CDR3 DNA reads TGTGCCATCAGCCTAGGAGGCGTAGATACGCAGTATTTT.